These 15 T cell receptor beta chains originate from one sample sequenced in a study of blood T cells in healthy people across ages. With a J-beta primer mix and a sample-barcoded 5' primer, a second PCR ran about 7 to 12 cycles. One entry per CDR3 protein, called by TCRdb with MiXCR from the 5' RACE reads. The data hold roughly 1,700,000 distinct CDR3 sequences, with roughly 27% observed a single time. The sample was blood. The receptors shown here come from a woman in her twenties or thirties in good health.

This clonotype was found many times. The genes are TRBV20-1 and TRBJ2-7; 7 nucleotides agree with TRBD2. The CDR3 has 15 residues. Germline V CDR1 and CDR2: DFQATT, SNEGSKA (reference sequence). Losses at the gene ends were 6 bases for V and 4 bases for J; bases not matched to a gene: 15. The CDR3 DNA is TGCAGTGCCACCCAACGACTAGCAGGCTTATACGAGCAGTACTTC. Residues: CSATQRLAGLYEQYF.

The V call is TRBV11-2, the J call TRBJ2-7; D remains ambiguous. Germline lookup yields CDR1 SGHAT and CDR2 FQNNGV. This CDR3 comprises 16 residues. V lost 4 bases to trimming and J lost 2 bases, with 18 bases between them. CDR3 DNA sequence: TGTGCCAGCAGCTCTCCTCTAAGCAGAAACCCCTACGAGCAGTACTTC. Translated: CASSSPLSRNPYEQYF.

This chain uses TRBV29-1 with TRBJ2-7; D is uncertain. Germline V CDR1 and CDR2: SQVTM, ANQGSEA. The length of the CDR3 is 12 residues. CDR3 sequence reads: CSVRLASYEQYF. In nucleotides, the CDR3 is TGCAGTGTTCGACTCGCCTCCTACGAGCAGTACTTC.

J is TRBJ2-7 and V is TRBV30; 7 bases are shared with TRBD1. The CDR3 has 12 residues. Germline V gene lookup returns CDR1 GTSNPN and CDR2 SVGIG (reference sequence). The V and J ends lost 8 bases and 2 bases, in that order; junction bases with no gene match: 6. In DNA form, the CDR3 reads TGTGCCAGCAACAGGGGAGCCTACGAGCAGTACTTC. Amino acid sequence: CASNRGAYEQYF.

Ten or more counts support this clonotype. The genes are TRBV29-1 and TRBJ2-3; tentatively, D is TRBD1 (5 bases). Deletions cut 6 bases from V and 0 bases from J, with 13 bases between. Germline V gene sequence: CDR1 SQVTM, CDR2 ANQGSEA. The CDR3 spans 14 residues. DNA of the CDR3: TGCAGCGTCGACAGTCCCGCCAGCACAGATACGCAGTATTTT. It yields the protein CSVDSPASTDTQYF.

With regard to this clonotype: A clone one base away is much larger, so this may be a read error. The chain links TRBV5-1 to TRBJ2-4, with TRBD1 matching over 8 bases. The last part of the DNA fits TRBJ2-7 better; the J call may be wrong. Germline loops: CDR1 SGHRS, CDR2 YFSETQ. This CDR3 spans 14 amino acids. In DNA, the CDR3 is TGCGCCAGCAGCGGCTGGACAGGGAGGATCGAGCAGTACTTC. Translating gives CASSGWTGRIEQYF.

The chain combines TRBV28 with TRBJ2-5; possible D gene TRBD2, 5 bases. V was pared by 3 bases and J by 4 bases, with 9 bases between. The CDR3 has 13 residues. Germline assignment: CDR1 MDHEN and CDR2 SYDVKM. The CDR3 loop reads CASSFRAGETQYF. CDR3 sequence (DNA): TGTGCCAGCAGTTTCCGGGCGGGAGAGACCCAGTACTTC.

This clonotype was recorded many times. This chain's CDR3 is CASSLGQSMYNEQFF. In nucleotides, the CDR3 is TGTGCCAGCAGCTTAGGTCAAAGTATGTACAATGAGCAGTTCTTC. The chain couples TRBV7-6 to TRBJ2-1, with D uncertain. Germline V gene data show CDR1 as SGHVS and CDR2 as FNYEAQ. The CDR3 totals 15 residues. The V gene lost 1 base and the J gene lost 4 bases, with 11 bases spanning the gap.

As concerns this clonotype: Just one base apart from a much larger clone, this may be a read error. The V call is TRBV4-1, the J call TRBJ2-4; 10 nucleotides align to TRBD1. The DNA end favors TRBJ2-1, so the J call may be wrong. This CDR3 has 15 residues. Germline V gene data show CDR1 as MGHRA and CDR2 as YSYEKL. The CDR3 loop reads CASSQEGTGVYEQFF. The CDR3 coding sequence is TGCGCCAGCAGCCAAGAAGGGACAGGGGTCTACGAGCAGTTCTTC.

The chain recombines TRBV7-9 with TRBJ1-1; the D gene is possibly TRBD1 (5 bases). Germline V gene data show CDR1 as SEHNR and CDR2 as FQNEAQ (reference sequence). The germline V and J ends were trimmed by 2 bases and 12 bases, with 13 bases remaining between them. The CDR3 is 12 amino acids. CDR3 region: CASSLSLGGTFF. In DNA, the CDR3 is TGTGCCAGCAGCTTATCCCTGGGGGGTACTTTCTTT. The full variable domain, in which reference TRBV7-9 and TRBJ1-1 provide the parts outside the CDR3, is DTGVSQNPRHKITKRGQNVTFRCDPISEHNRLYWYRQTLGQGPEFLTYFQNEAQLEKSRLLSDRFSAERPKGSFSTLEIQRTEQGDSAMYLCASSLSLGGTFFGQGTRLTVV.

This clonotype was seen only a few times. The chain employs TRBV13 and TRBJ2-7; TRBD2 is a possible D gene (6 bases). Germline V gives CDR1 PRHDT, CDR2 FYEKMQ (reference sequence). CDR3 length: 15 amino acids. V shed 0 bases and J shed 3 bases, with 12 bases lying between them. In DNA form, the CDR3 reads TGTGCCAGCAGCTTAGGTGGCGGGGCGGACTACGAGCAGTACTTC. This gives the protein CASSLGGGADYEQYF.

This clonotype has more than one count but fewer than ten. V is TRBV12-3 or TRBV12-4 and J is TRBJ1-2; a possible D gene is TRBD1 (5 bases). The CDR3 has 15 residues. Trimming cost V 5 bases and J 4 bases, with 17 bases left between them. In DNA form, the CDR3 reads TGTGCCAGCAGTGTCGGTGGCAGGGAATTCTATGGCTACACCTTC. The encoded protein is CASSVGGREFYGYTF.

V usage is TRBV2 and J usage is TRBJ2-1; 7 nucleotides match TRBD2. CDR1 and CDR2 from the germline V gene are SNHLY and FYNNEI. V dropped 0 bases and J dropped 9; count of bases not matched to a gene: 5. CDR3 length: 14 amino acids. CDR3 in amino acids: CASSEAGLGGEQFF. The CDR3 coding sequence is TGTGCCAGCAGTGAAGCAGGACTAGGTGGTGAGCAGTTCTTC.

This chain links TRBV15 with TRBJ2-3; 12 bases are shared with TRBD2. Trimming cost V 3 bases and J 5 bases; bases outside gene matches: 15. The CDR3 has 19 amino acids. Germline lookup yields CDR1 LNHNV and CDR2 YYDKDF (reference sequence). The CDR3 region has the DNA TGTGCCACCAGCAGTCGCGAATGGACTAGCGGGGAAGTGGGAGATACGCAGTATTTT. This encodes CATSSREWTSGEVGDTQYF.

This chain connects TRBV27 to TRBJ2-5, with 7 bases lining up with TRBD1. V lost 4 bases to trimming and J lost 3 bases; unmatched junction nucleotides: 11. The CDR3 is 16 amino acids. Per the germline V gene, CDR1 is MNHEY and CDR2 is SMNVEV (reference sequence). CDR3 loop: CASSSGTAEPKETQYF. CDR3 DNA sequence: TGTGCCAGCAGTTCCGGGACAGCCGAACCTAAAGAGACCCAGTACTTC.